This entry lists 10 T cell receptor beta chains sequenced from one sample in a study of blood T cell repertoires in COVID-19. Libraries were prepared by immunoSEQ multiplex PCR; TCRdb keeps only in-frame clonotypes and omits some of them. The table lists around 130,000 clones, 75% to 90% of them singletons, with around 2.3% in the top ten. What was sequenced was PBMCs or T cells enriched from blood (not recorded which). All receptors derive from a woman aged 45-59 years who had recovered from COVID-19.

The chain is built from TRBV10-2 and TRBJ2-7; 8 bases map to TRBD1. There are 16 residues in the CDR3. The germline CDR1 and CDR2 sequences are WSHSY and SAAADI. V shed 3 bases and J 2 bases; nucleotides not matched to a gene: 9. The CDR3 spells CASSEQTGTGTYEQYF. The DNA for the CDR3 is TGCGCCAGCAGTGAACAAACCGGGACAGGAACCTACGAGCAGTACTTC.

The chain couples TRBV7-9 to TRBJ1-5; 10 nucleotides agree with TRBD1. Germline-derived CDR1 and CDR2 are SEHNR and FQNEAQ (reference sequence). The CDR3 length is 15 residues. The J segment lost 6 bases and the V segment lost 5 bases, leaving 7 bases of the junction unmatched. DNA of the CDR3: TGTGCCAGCAGCCCCCCCGGGACAGGGGCTCAGCCCCAGCATTTT. Its translation: CASSPPGTGAQPQHF. The whole variable domain, filled in from reference TRBV7-9 and TRBJ1-5, reads DTGVSQNPRHKITKRGQNVTFRCDPISEHNRLYWYRQTLGQGPEFLTYFQNEAQLEKSRLLSDRFSAERPKGSFSTLEIQRTEQGDSAMYLCASSPPGTGAQPQHFGDGTRLSIL.

CDR3 in DNA: TGTGCCAGCGCCCGGGACAGGAAGGAGTGGGAGACCCAGTACTTC. Amino acids: CASARDRKEWETQYF. The rearrangement links TRBV2 to TRBJ2-5; 8 nucleotides align to TRBD1. The germline V gene has CDR1 SNHLY and CDR2 FYNNEI. Trimming cost V 8 bases and J 5 bases; bases outside gene matches: 13. CDR3 length: 15 amino acids.

The chain employs TRBV6-5 and TRBJ1-5, with unresolved D. Germline V gene sequence: CDR1 MNHEY, CDR2 SVGAGI. The CDR3 spans 14 residues. V was trimmed by 4 bases and J by 0 bases, leaving 7 bases between them. CDR3: CASSSSVSNQPQHF. The DNA for the CDR3 is TGTGCCAGCAGTTCATCAGTTAGCAATCAGCCCCAGCATTTT.

The V and J genes are TRBV10-3 and TRBJ1-1; D remains ambiguous. Germline CDR1 ENHRY, CDR2 SYGVKD. V was trimmed by 6 bases and J by 0 bases, leaving 8 bases between them. There are 13 residues in the CDR3. The CDR3 region is CAISEQLNTEAFF. The CDR3 DNA reads TGTGCCATCAGCGAACAACTGAACACTGAAGCTTTCTTT.

This sequence joins TRBV10-1 and TRBJ2-7; the D gene is possibly TRBD2 (7 bases). V lost 3 bases and J 6 bases, leaving 15 bases between the germline ends. Germline CDR1 and CDR2: WNHNN and SYGVQD (reference sequence). The CDR3 consists of 14 residues. The chain's CDR3 is CASSDKGGPGEQYF. CDR3 in DNA: TGCGCCAGCAGTGATAAGGGGGGGCCGGGCGAGCAGTACTTC.

For the CDR3, the DNA is TGTGCCAGCAGCTCAGGACAGGATCGTCAGCCCCAGCATTTT. Residues: CASSSGQDRQPQHF. The genes are TRBV7-2 and TRBJ1-5; TRBD1 agrees at 7 bases. After removal of 4 bases from V and 6 bases from J, the junction contained 6 bases not matched to a gene. The CDR3 is made up of 14 amino acids. Looked up from germline, CDR1 is SGHTA and CDR2 is FQGNSA.

This chain joins TRBV5-4 and TRBJ2-5, with D maybe TRBD1 (6 bases). This CDR3 has 16 amino acids. CDR1 is SGHNT and CDR2 is YYREEE in the germline V gene (reference sequence). Trimming stripped 3 bases from V and 2 bases from J, with 17 bases between. The CDR3 nucleotides read TGTGCCAGCAGCTCATATCAGGGGCGCGGTCAAGAGACCCAGTACTTC. Translated: CASSSYQGRGQETQYF.

The chain joins TRBV11-2 to TRBJ2-5, with a tentative D call TRBD2 (6 bases). The germline V gene encodes CDR1 SGHAT and CDR2 FQNNGV. The V end was cut by 4 bases, the J end by 0 bases, with 12 bases between. CDR3 length: 15 residues. The CDR3 sequence is CASSSGLKYQETQYF. Written as DNA, the CDR3 is TGTGCCAGCAGCTCCGGACTAAAGTACCAAGAGACCCAGTACTTC.

This chain connects TRBV6-2 or TRBV6-3 to TRBJ1-2; weak D call: TRBD1 (5 bases). The V gene lost 6 bases and the J gene lost 4 bases, with 15 bases spanning the gap. Looked up from germline, CDR1 is MNHEY and CDR2 is SVGEGT. The CDR3 extends over 14 amino acids. CDR3 DNA: TGTGCCAGCAGCCAAGGGGCAGTTGGCTATGGCTACACCTTC. As protein: CASSQGAVGYGYTF.